This is a list of T cell receptor beta chains from one sample in a study of a mutant IDH1 vaccine in newly diagnosed glioma. Generated by immunoSEQ multiplex PCR, the TCRdb table keeps only in-frame clones and is missing some. The data hold tens of thousands of clones, with 83% observed a single time. This material consisted of PBMCs, taken from a glioma patient treated with radiotherapy, temozolomide or both. These receptors were taken from a woman between 50 and 59 years old with glioma. CDR3s include the opening cysteine and the closing phenylalanine or tryptophan. The D gene is left open where the match is weak. Some rows mark clone size as missing; the rest say once, few, many or name a class of expanded clone.

d_call clone_size j_call v_call cdr3_aa cdr3_nt
. . TRBJ2-6 TRBV19 CASSINRGAPGANVLTF TGTGCCAGTAGTATTAACCGGGGGGCGCCTGGGGCCAACGTCCTGACTTTC
TRBD1 once TRBJ1-2 TRBV19 CASSTGDRGSENYGYTF TGTGCCAGTAGTACCGGGGACAGGGGATCCGAAAACTATGGCTACACCTTC
. few TRBJ2-7 TRBV5-6 CASSSASYEQYF TGTGCCAGCAGCTCAGCCTCCTACGAGCAGTACTTC
. . TRBJ2-2 TRBV5-4 CASSLSTGSTGELFF TGTGCCAGCAGCTTGAGTACAGGGAGCACCGGGGAGCTGTTTTTT
. . TRBJ2-2 TRBV7-6 CASSPDSTFNGELFF TGTGCCAGCAGCCCAGATTCGACATTCAACGGGGAGCTGTTTTTT
. . TRBJ2-2 TRBV10-3 CAISSGTANTGELFF TGTGCCATCTCATCCGGGACGGCGAACACCGGGGAGCTGTTTTTT
TRBD2 . TRBJ2-1 TRBV9 CASSVVPRGTYNEQFF TGTGCCAGCAGCGTAGTTCCGCGGGGGACCTACAATGAGCAGTTCTTC
. . TRBJ1-2 TRBV6-6 CASSYDRGRGYTF TGTGCCAGCAGTTACGACCGGGGGCGAGGCTACACCTTC
. . TRBJ2-7 TRBV7-6 CASSLATGVYEQYF TGTGCCAGCAGCTTAGCGACAGGAGTCTACGAGCAGTACTTC
. few TRBJ1-2 TRBV9 CASSPDRLFGGYTF TGTGCCAGCAGCCCTGACAGGCTCTTTGGGGGCTACACCTTC
. . TRBJ2-7 TRBV14 CASSQGGDRGEQYF TGTGCCAGCAGCCAAGGGGGGGATCGGGGAGAGCAGTACTTC
. . TRBJ1-6 TRBV28 CASSRGGAVGTFYNSPLHF TGTGCCAGCAGTCGGGGGGGGGCGGTTGGAACCTTTTATAATTCACCCCTCCACTTT
TRBD1 . TRBJ2-2 TRBV5-1 CASSRTGGNGELFF TGCGCCAGCAGCCGGACAGGGGGGAACGGGGAGCTGTTTTTT
. . TRBJ2-3 TRBV9 CASSTSSTDTQYF TGTGCCAGCAGCACCTCTAGCACAGATACGCAGTATTTT
TRBD1 . TRBJ1-4 TRBV7-9 CASSRPGTGAAEKLFF TGTGCCAGCAGCCGTCCCGGGACAGGGGCCGCAGAAAAACTGTTTTTT
TRBD1 once TRBJ1-4 TRBV2 CASGGGWNNEKLFF TGTGCCAGCGGAGGGGGCTGGAATAATGAAAAACTGTTTTTT
. . TRBJ1-1 TRBV7-9 CASSRGRQRGNTEAFF TGTGCCAGCAGCCGAGGGAGGCAGCGGGGGAACACTGAAGCTTTCTTT
TRBD2 . TRBJ2-3 TRBV7-3 CASSLSDGGDTDTQYF TGTGCCAGCAGCTTAAGTGACGGGGGGGACACAGATACGCAGTATTTT
. few TRBJ1-2 TRBV4-2 CASSQDGRGYGYTF TGTGCCAGCAGCCAAGATGGCAGGGGCTATGGCTACACCTTC
. once TRBJ2-1 TRBV6-5 CASSRYLNSYNEQFF TGTGCCAGCAGCCGGTATCTCAACTCCTACAATGAGCAGTTCTTC
. few TRBJ2-2 TRBV7-9 CASSLVEVPAGELFF TGTGCCAGCAGCTTAGTGGAGGTGCCAGCCGGGGAGCTGTTTTTT
. . TRBJ2-2 TRBV5-4 CASSLALTGELFF TGTGCCAGCAGCTTGGCCCTGACCGGGGAGCTGTTTTTT
. . TRBJ2-2 TRBV5-6 CASSRLILRPGELFF TGTGCCAGCAGTCGCCTCATCCTTAGACCCGGGGAGCTGTTTTTT
TRBD1 . TRBJ2-7 TRBV5-6 CASSSDRGEQYF TGTGCCAGCAGCTCGGACAGGGGCGAGCAGTACTTC
. . TRBJ2-4 TRBV6-1 CASSEGTSGNIQYF TGTGCCAGCAGTGAGGGGACAAGTGGAAACATTCAGTACTTC
TRBD2 . TRBJ2-7 TRBV27 CASSVTSGGASDEQYF TGTGCCAGCAGTGTGACTAGCGGGGGGGCCTCGGACGAGCAGTACTTC
. . TRBJ2-7 TRBV5-4 CASSLDQFSYEQYF TGTGCCAGCAGCTTGGACCAGTTCTCCTACGAGCAGTACTTC
TRBD1 . TRBJ2-7 TRBV7-7 CASSLGTPGQGAYEQYF TGTGCCAGCAGCTTAGGGACGCCGGGACAGGGGGCCTACGAGCAGTACTTC
. . TRBJ1-1 TRBV10-3 CAISERGSDEAFF TGTGCCATCAGTGAGAGGGGAAGTGATGAAGCTTTCTTT
. . TRBJ1-5 TRBV30 CAWSVLSNQPQHF TGTGCCTGGAGTGTCCTTAGCAATCAGCCCCAGCATTTT
. . TRBJ2-3 TRBV5-4 CASSPRGTSTDTQYF TGTGCCAGCAGCCCCCGGGGGACAAGCACAGATACGCAGTATTTT
. . TRBJ1-5 TRBV4-1 CASSPQMGSVRQPQHF TGCGCCAGCAGCCCACAGATGGGTTCCGTCAGGCAGCCCCAGCATTTT
. . TRBJ1-1 TRBV6-6 CASSYSNPYSAFF TGTGCCAGCAGTTACTCGAACCCGTATTCGGCTTTCTTT
TRBD1 . TRBJ1-2 TRBV10-3 CAARGGYGYTF TGTGCCGCCAGGGGGGGCTATGGCTACACCTTC
TRBD1 . TRBJ1-5 TRBV19 CASSIGRGEQPQHF TGTGCCAGTAGTATCGGCAGGGGGGAGCAGCCCCAGCATTTT
. . TRBJ1-5 TRBV30 CAWSRDDNQPQHF TGTGCCTGGTCCCGGGACGACAATCAGCCCCAGCATTTT
. . TRBJ1-5 TRBV6-1 CASRDRTENQPQHF TGTGCCAGCAGGGATCGGACCGAGAATCAGCCCCAGCATTTT
TRBD1 once TRBJ1-1 TRBV30 CAWSVHQGATNTEAFF TGTGCCTGGAGTGTACACCAGGGGGCCACGAACACTGAAGCTTTCTTT
TRBD1 . TRBJ2-7 TRBV5-1 CASSLDPTGYHEQYF TGCGCCAGCAGCTTGGATCCGACAGGGTACCACGAGCAGTACTTC
TRBD2 . TRBJ2-7 TRBV27 CASSLYGRGLGGPYEQYF TGTGCCAGCAGTTTATATGGGAGGGGATTGGGAGGACCCTACGAGCAGTACTTC